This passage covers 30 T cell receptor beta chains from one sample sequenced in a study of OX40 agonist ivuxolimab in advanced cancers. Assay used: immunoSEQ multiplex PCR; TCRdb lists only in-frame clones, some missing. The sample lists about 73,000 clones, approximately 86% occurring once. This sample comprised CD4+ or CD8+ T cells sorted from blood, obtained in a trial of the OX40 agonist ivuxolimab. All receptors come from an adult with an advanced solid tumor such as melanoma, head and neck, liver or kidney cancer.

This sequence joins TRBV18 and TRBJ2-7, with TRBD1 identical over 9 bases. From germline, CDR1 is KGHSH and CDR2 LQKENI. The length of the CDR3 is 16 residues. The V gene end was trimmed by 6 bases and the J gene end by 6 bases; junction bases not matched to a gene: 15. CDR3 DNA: TGTGCCAGCTCCCCTTCCTCGGGACAGGGCCCGACCGAGCAGTACTTC. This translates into CASSPSSGQGPTEQYF.

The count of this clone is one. CDR3: CASSPTGRYTGELFF. The CDR3 DNA reads as TGTGCCAGCAGCCCTACGGGACGGTACACCGGGGAGCTGTTTTTT. The genes are TRBV6-6 and TRBJ2-2; tentatively, D is TRBD1 or TRBD2 (5 bases each). The length of the CDR3 is 15 residues. Germline loops: CDR1 MNHNY, CDR2 SVGAGI (reference sequence). Trimming cost V 6 bases and J 3 bases, with 14 bases left between them.

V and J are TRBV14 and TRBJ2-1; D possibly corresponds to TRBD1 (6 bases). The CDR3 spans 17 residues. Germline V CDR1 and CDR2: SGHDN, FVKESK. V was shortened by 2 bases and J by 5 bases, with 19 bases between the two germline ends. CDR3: CASSQRKTGSAHNEQFF. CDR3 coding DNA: TGTGCCAGCAGCCAACGAAAGACAGGTTCGGCACACAATGAGCAGTTCTTC.

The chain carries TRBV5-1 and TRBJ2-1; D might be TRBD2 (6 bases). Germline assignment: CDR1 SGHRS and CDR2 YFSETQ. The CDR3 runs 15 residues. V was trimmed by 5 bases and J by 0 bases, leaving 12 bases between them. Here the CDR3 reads CASRGDGSSYNEQFF. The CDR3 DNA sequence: TGCGCCAGCAGAGGGGACGGGAGCTCCTACAATGAGCAGTTCTTC.

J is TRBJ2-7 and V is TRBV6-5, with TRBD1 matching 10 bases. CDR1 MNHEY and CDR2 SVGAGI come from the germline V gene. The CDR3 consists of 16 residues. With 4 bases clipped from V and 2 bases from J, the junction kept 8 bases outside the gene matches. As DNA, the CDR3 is TGTGCCAGCAGTTTTGGGACCGGGACAGGGGCCTACGAGCAGTACTTC. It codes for CASSFGTGTGAYEQYF.

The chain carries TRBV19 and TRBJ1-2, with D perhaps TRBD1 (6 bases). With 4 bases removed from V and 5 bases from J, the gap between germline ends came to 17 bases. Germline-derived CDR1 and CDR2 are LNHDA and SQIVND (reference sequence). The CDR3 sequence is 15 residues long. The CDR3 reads CASSTSQGLSYGYTF. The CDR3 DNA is TGTGCCAGTAGTACTTCCCAGGGGCTGTCGTATGGCTACACCTTC.

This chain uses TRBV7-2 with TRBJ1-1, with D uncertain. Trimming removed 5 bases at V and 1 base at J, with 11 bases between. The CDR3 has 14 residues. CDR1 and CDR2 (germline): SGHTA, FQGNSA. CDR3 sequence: CASSPSVGNTEAFF. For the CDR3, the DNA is TGTGCCAGCAGCCCCTCAGTGGGGAACACTGAAGCTTTCTTT.

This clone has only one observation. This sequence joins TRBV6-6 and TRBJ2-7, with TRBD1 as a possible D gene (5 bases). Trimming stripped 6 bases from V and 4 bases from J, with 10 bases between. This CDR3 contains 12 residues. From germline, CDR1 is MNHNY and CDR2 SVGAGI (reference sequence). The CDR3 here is CASSPQGYEQYF. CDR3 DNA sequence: TGTGCCAGCAGCCCGCAGGGTTACGAGCAGTACTTC.

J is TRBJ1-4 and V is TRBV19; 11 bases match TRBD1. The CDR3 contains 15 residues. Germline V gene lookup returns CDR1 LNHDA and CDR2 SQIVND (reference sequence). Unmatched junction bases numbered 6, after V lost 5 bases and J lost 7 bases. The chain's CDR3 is CASSDNGQGAEKLFF. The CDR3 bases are TGTGCCAGTAGTGATAACGGACAGGGGGCTGAAAAACTGTTTTTT.

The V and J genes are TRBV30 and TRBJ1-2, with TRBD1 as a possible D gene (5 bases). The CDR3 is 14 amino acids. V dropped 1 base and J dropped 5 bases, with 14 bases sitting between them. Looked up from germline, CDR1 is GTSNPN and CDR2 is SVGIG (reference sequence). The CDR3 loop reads CAWSDRQTLYGYTF. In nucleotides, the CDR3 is TGTGCCTGGAGTGACCGACAGACCCTTTATGGCTACACCTTC.

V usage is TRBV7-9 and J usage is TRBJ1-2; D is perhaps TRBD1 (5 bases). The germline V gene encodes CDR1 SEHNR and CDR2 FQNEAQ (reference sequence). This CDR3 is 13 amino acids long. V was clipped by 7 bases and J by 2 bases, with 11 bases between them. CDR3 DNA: TGTGCCAGCACTCAGGGAGTGAACTATGGCTACACCTTC. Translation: CASTQGVNYGYTF. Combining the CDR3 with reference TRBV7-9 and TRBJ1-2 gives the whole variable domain DTGVSQNPRHKITKRGQNVTFRCDPISEHNRLYWYRQTLGQGPEFLTYFQNEAQLEKSRLLSDRFSAERPKGSFSTLEIQRTEQGDSAMYLCASTQGVNYGYTFGSGTRLTVV.

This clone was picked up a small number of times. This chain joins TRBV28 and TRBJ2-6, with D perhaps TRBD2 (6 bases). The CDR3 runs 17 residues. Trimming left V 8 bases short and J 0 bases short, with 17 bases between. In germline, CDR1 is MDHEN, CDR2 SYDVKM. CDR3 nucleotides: TGTGCCAGCCAGTCAGGGAGGTACAGCTCTGGGGCCAACGTCCTGACTTTC. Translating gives CASQSGRYSSGANVLTF.

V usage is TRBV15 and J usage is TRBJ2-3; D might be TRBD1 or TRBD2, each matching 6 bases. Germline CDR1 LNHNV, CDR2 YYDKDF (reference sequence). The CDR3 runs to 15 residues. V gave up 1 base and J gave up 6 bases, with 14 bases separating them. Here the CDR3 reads CATSRVPGGSDTQYF. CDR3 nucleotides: TGTGCCACCAGCAGAGTCCCCGGGGGCTCCGATACGCAGTATTTT.

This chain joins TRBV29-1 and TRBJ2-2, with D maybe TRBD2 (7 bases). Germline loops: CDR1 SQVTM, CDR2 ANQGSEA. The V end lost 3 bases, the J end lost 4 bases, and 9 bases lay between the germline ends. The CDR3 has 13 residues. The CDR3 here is CSVEGGPTGELFF. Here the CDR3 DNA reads TGCAGCGTTGAGGGGGGGCCCACCGGGGAGCTGTTTTTT.

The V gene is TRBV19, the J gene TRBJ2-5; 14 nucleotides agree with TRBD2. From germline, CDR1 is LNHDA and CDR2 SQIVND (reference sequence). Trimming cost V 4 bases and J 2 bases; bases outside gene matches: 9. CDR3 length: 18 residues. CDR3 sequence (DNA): TGTGCCAGTAGTAATCGACTAGCGGGAGGGGTGGGTCAAGAGACCCAGTACTTC. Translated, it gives CASSNRLAGGVGQETQYF.

The CDR3 loop reads CASSPGFRYGYTF. Here the CDR3 DNA reads TGTGCCAGCAGTCCAGGGTTTCGGTATGGCTACACCTTC. V usage is TRBV6-6 and J usage is TRBJ1-2, with a possible D match to TRBD1 (5 bases). With 5 bases removed from V and 5 bases from J, the gap between germline ends came to 12 bases. This CDR3 comprises 13 residues. Germline-derived CDR1 and CDR2 are MNHNY and SVGAGI (reference sequence).

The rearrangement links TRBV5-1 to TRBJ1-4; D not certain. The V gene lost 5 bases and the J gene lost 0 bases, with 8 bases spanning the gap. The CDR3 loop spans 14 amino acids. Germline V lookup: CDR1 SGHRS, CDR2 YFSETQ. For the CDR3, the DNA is TGCGCCAGCAGGACTGGAGCAACTAATGAAAAACTGTTTTTT. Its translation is CASRTGATNEKLFF. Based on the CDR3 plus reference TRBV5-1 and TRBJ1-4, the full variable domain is KAGVTQTPRYLIKTRGQQVTLSCSPISGHRSVSWYQQTPGQGLQFLFEYFSETQRNKGNFPGRFSGRQFSNSRSEMNVSTLELGDSALYLCASRTGATNEKLFFGSGTQLSVL.

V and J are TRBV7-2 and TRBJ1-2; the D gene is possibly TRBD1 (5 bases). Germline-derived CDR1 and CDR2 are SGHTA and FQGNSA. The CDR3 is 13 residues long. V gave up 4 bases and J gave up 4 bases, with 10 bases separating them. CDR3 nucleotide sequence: TGTGCCAGCAGCTCCGGGGGGGGCTATGGCTACACCTTC. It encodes CASSSGGGYGYTF.

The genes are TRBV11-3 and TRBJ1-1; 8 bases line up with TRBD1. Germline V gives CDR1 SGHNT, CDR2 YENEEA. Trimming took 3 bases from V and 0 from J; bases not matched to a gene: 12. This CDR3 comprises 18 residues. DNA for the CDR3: TGTGCCAGCAGCTTTCGTGAAAAGACAGGGGACATGAACACTGAAGCTTTCTTT. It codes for CASSFREKTGDMNTEAFF.

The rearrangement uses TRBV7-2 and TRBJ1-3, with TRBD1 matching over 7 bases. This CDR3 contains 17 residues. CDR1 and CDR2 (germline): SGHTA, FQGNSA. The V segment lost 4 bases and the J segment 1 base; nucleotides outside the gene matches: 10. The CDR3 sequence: CASSSRGDRASGNTIYF. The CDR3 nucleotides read TGTGCCAGCAGCTCGAGAGGCGACAGGGCTTCTGGAAACACCATATATTTT. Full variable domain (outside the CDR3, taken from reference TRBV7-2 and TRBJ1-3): GAGVSQSPSNKVTEKGKDVELRCDPISGHTALYWYRQSLGQGLEFLIYFQGNSAPDKSGLPSDRFSAERTGGSVSTLTIQRTQQEDSAVYLCASSSRGDRASGNTIYFGEGSWLTVV.

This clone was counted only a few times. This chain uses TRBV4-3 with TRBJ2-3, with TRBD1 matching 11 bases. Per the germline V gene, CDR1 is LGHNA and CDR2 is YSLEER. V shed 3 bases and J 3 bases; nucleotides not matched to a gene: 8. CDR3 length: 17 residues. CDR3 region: CASSQGPGQGGTDTQYF. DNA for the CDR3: TGCGCCAGCAGCCAGGGGCCGGGACAGGGGGGGACAGATACGCAGTATTTT.

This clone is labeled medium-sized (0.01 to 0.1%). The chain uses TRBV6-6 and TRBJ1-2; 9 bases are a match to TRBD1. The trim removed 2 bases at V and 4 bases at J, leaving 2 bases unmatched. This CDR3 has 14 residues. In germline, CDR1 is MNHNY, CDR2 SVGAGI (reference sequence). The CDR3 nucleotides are TGTGCCAGCAGTTACAGGGACAGGGCCTATGGCTACACCTTC. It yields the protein CASSYRDRAYGYTF.

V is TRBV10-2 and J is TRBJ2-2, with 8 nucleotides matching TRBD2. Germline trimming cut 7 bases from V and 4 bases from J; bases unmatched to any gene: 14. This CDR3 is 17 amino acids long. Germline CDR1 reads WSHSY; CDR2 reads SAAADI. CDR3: CASTSAQRESGTGELFF. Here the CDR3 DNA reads TGCGCCAGCACTTCAGCCCAGCGGGAGTCGGGCACCGGGGAGCTGTTTTTT.

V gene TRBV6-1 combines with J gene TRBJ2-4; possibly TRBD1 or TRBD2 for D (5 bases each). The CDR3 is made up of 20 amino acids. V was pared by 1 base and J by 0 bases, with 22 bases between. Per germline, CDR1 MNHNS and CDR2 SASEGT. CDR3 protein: CASSEGYGGRGVGAKNIQYF. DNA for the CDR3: TGTGCCAGCAGTGAAGGATATGGGGGTCGGGGAGTTGGAGCCAAAAACATTCAGTACTTC.

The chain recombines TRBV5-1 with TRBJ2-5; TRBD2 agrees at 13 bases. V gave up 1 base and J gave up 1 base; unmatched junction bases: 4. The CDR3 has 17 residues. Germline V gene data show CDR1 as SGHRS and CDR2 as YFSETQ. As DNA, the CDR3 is TGCGCCAGCAGCTTGAGACTAGCGGGGGGCGTCCAAGAGACCCAGTACTTC. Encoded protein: CASSLRLAGGVQETQYF.

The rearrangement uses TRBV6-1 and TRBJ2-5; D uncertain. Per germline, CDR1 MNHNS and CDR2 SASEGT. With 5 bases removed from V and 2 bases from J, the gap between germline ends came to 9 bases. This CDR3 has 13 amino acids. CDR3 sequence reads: CASSPRRQETQYF. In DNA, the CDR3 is TGTGCCAGCAGTCCCCGACGGCAAGAGACCCAGTACTTC.

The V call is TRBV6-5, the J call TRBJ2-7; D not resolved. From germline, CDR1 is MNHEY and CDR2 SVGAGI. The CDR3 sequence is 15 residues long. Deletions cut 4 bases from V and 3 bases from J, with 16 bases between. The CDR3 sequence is CASSSPPSLIYEQYF. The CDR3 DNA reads TGTGCCAGCAGTTCCCCCCCGAGTCTAATCTACGAGCAGTACTTC.

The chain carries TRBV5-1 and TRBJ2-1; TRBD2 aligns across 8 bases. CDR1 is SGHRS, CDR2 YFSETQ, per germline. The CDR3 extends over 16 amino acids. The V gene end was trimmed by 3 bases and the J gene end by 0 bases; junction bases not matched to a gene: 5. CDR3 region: CASSSGGTSSYNEQFF. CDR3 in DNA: TGCGCCAGCAGCTCGGGAGGGACTAGCTCCTACAATGAGCAGTTCTTC.

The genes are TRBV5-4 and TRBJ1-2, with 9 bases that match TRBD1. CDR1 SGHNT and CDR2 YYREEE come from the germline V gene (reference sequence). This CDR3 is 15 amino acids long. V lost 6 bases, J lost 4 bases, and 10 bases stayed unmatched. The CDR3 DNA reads TGTGCCAGCACCCCAGGTGAGGGACAGGGCTATGGCTACACCTTC. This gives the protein CASTPGEGQGYGYTF.

CDR3 protein: CATSRATLQGADTTQYF. The CDR3 DNA is TGTGCCACCAGCAGAGCCACCTTACAGGGGGCAGACACTACGCAGTATTTT. The J gene is TRBJ2-3, the V gene TRBV15; 9 bases are shared with TRBD1. The junction had 13 bases not matched to a gene; V was cut back by 1 base and J by 8 bases. Germline loops: CDR1 LNHNV, CDR2 YYDKDF (reference sequence). CDR3 length: 17 residues.